Sequencing of this T cell receptor (beta chain) was carried out in a study of T cell repertoires in ileal Crohn's disease. Background on the study: Postoperative therapy was given to about half: about 11 thiopurines, roughly 20 anti-TNF agents.

General observations from the study: High-frequency clones were more common in sorted CD8 than CD4 cells.

Adults with ileal or ileocolonic Crohn's disease and an indication for resection were eligible. As for this clone: Its antigen is currently unknown.

Per sample, about 500 nanograms of biopsy DNA were TCRB immunosequenced. Libraries were prepared by immunoSEQ multiplex PCR; TCRdb keeps only in-frame clonotypes and omits some of them. The sample holds some 28,000 clones, roughly 77% seen once. Germline V gene data show CDR1 as LNHDA and CDR2 as SQIVND (reference sequence). The trim removed 3 bases at V and 6 bases at J, leaving 5 bases unmatched. The CDR3 length is 14 residues. Sequencing was done on a sample of ileal tissue. The genes are TRBV19 and TRBJ1-5; 7 bases are a match to TRBD1. This TCR came from an adult with Crohn's disease. In DNA form, the CDR3 reads TGTGCCAGTAGTATCACCGGGACAGCTCAGCCCCAGCATTTT. This gives the protein CASSITGTAQPQHF. The variable domain in full, with the rest retrieved from reference TRBV19 and TRBJ1-5, is DGGITQSPKYLFRKEGQNVTLSCEQNLNHDAMYWYRQDPGQGLRLIYYSQIVNDFQKGDIAEGYSVSREKKESFPLTVTSAQKNPTAFYLCASSITGTAQPQHFGDGTRLSIL.